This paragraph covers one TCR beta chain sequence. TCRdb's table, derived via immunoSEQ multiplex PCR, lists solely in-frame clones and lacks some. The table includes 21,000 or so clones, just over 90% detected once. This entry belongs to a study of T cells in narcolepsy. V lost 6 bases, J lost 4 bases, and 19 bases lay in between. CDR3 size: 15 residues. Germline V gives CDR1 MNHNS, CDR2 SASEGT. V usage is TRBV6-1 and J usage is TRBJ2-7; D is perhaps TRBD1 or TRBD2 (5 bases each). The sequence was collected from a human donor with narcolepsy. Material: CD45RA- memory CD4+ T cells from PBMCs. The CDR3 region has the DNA TGTGCCAGCAGGATTGGGGGAGAGAATACGTACGAGCAGTACTTC. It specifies CASRIGGENTYEQYF.